The 10 T cell receptor beta chains below all came from one sample that was sequenced in a study of control samples from healthy donors and cancer patients. The method was immunoSEQ multiplex PCR; TCRdb's version includes in-frame clones alone and lacks a portion of them. The sample consists of under 450,000 clones, 80% to 95% of them appearing once. Material: PBMCs. These TCRs come from a man aged 35 to 55 with head and neck cancer.

The chain has TRBV4-3 and TRBJ2-1, with 10 bases that match TRBD2. The V gene's germline CDR1 is LGHNA and CDR2 YSLEER. The trim removed 4 bases at V and 7 bases at J, leaving 7 bases unmatched. The CDR3 is 15 amino acids. Here the CDR3 reads CASSPILAGWNEQFF. CDR3 sequence (DNA): TGCGCCAGCAGCCCTATACTAGCGGGGTGGAATGAGCAGTTCTTC.

This clone came up once. This sequence joins TRBV28 and TRBJ1-3; D remains ambiguous. V shed 10 bases and J shed 0 bases, with 7 bases lying between them. Germline loops: CDR1 MDHEN, CDR2 SYDVKM. This CDR3 comprises 12 residues. DNA of the CDR3: TGTGCCATCCAGAGCTCTGGAAACACCATATATTTT. Translating gives CAIQSSGNTIYF.

The chain uses TRBV7-2 and TRBJ1-2; 7 bases match TRBD1. The CDR3 extends over 15 amino acids. Trimming took 4 bases from V and 0 from J; bases not matched to a gene: 5. In germline, CDR1 is SGHTA, CDR2 FQGNSA. The CDR3 sequence: CASSSRGQANYGYTF. The CDR3 DNA is TGTGCCAGCAGCTCGCGTGGACAGGCTAACTATGGCTACACCTTC.

This clone was counted between two and nine times. This rearrangement joins TRBV6-4 to TRBJ2-3; the match to TRBD2 covers 9 bases. V trimming: 6 bases; J trimming: 0 bases; junction bases outside the gene matches: 4. Germline V CDR1 and CDR2: MRHNA, SNTAGT. The CDR3 totals 15 residues. This CDR3 reads CASSPTSGSTDTQYF. CDR3 DNA sequence: TGTGCCAGCAGCCCCACTAGCGGGAGCACAGATACGCAGTATTTT.

In the case of this clone: The same CDR3 also results from other DNA sequences found in this sample. The V call is TRBV20-1, the J call TRBJ2-7, with D possibly TRBD2 on 5 matching bases. CDR1 is DFQATT and CDR2 is SNEGSKA in the germline V gene (reference sequence). The CDR3 runs to 11 residues. V was trimmed by 3 bases and J by 3 bases, leaving 6 bases between them. The CDR3 sequence: CSARRDYEQYF. The CDR3 bases are TGCAGTGCTAGGAGGGACTACGAGCAGTACTTC.

This sequence joins TRBV28 and TRBJ2-3; 9 nucleotides line up with TRBD2. V trimming: 2 bases; J trimming: 6 bases; junction bases outside the gene matches: 12. The CDR3 runs to 17 residues. CDR1 is MDHEN, CDR2 SYDVKM, per germline. The CDR3 nucleotides are TGTGCCAGCAGTTTAACTAGAGGGAGCGGGGGGTGGGATACGCAGTATTTT. Translation gives CASSLTRGSGGWDTQYF.

V and J are TRBV7-8 and TRBJ2-5; no definite D call. V lost 1 base and J lost 5, with 8 bases in between. The CDR3 extends over 13 amino acids. Germline V gene sequence: CDR1 SGHVS, CDR2 FQNEAQ. The CDR3 DNA reads TGTGCCAGCAGCTTAGTAAGTGTGGAGACCCAGTACTTC. Encoded protein: CASSLVSVETQYF. Drawing the rest from reference TRBV7-8 and TRBJ2-5, the complete variable domain is GAGVSQSPRYKVAKRGQDVALRCDPISGHVSLFWYQQALGQGPEFLTYFQNEAQLDKSGLPSDRFFAERPEGSVSTLKIQRTQQEDSAVYLCASSLVSVETQYFGPGTRLLVL.

The chain is built from TRBV5-1 and TRBJ2-1; D tentatively reads TRBD1 or TRBD2 (5 bases each). The CDR3 is 16 residues long. Germline-derived CDR1 and CDR2 are SGHRS and YFSETQ. The V and J ends lost 4 bases and 0 bases respectively, with 14 bases between them. The CDR3 nucleotides read TGCGCCAGCAGCATGGGGACGTCGAGCTCCTACAATGAGCAGTTCTTC. This sequence encodes CASSMGTSSSYNEQFF.

This chain links TRBV9 with TRBJ1-5, with D possibly matching TRBD1 (5 bases). V lost 0 bases and J 0 bases, leaving 7 bases between the germline ends. The CDR3 length is 15 residues. CDR1 is SGDLS, CDR2 YYNGEE, per germline. CDR3 DNA sequence: TGTGCCAGCAGCGTAGGAAGGGGTAGCAATCAGCCCCAGCATTTT. This encodes CASSVGRGSNQPQHF.

V usage is TRBV24-1 and J usage is TRBJ2-3; D is undetermined. The V gene's germline CDR1 is KGHDR and CDR2 SFDVKD. V lost 9 bases to trimming and J lost 2 bases, with 11 bases between them. The CDR3 consists of 13 residues. The CDR3 DNA reads as TGTGCCACCTCGAGCGACCACACAGATACGCAGTATTTT. Translation gives CATSSDHTDTQYF.